This record looks at one T cell receptor beta chain sequence and its context. This CDR3 is built from 14 residues. Per germline, CDR1 SGHDT and CDR2 YYEEEE. The V gene lost 0 bases and the J gene lost 6 bases, with 12 bases spanning the gap. This entry comes from a study of graft-versus-host responses after intestinal transplantation. Profiled with immunoSEQ multiplex PCR; TCRdb holds only in-frame clones, not every one. The top ten hold roughly 6% of the sample, which has 9,500 to 10,000 clones, under 30% seen once. The authors plated about 200,000 CFSE-labeled responder cells with about 200,000 irradiated, violet-dye-labeled stimulator cells. Post-reaction sorting isolated proliferating CFSE-low CD3+CD4+ and CD3+CD8+ responders.

Sequencing was performed on alloreactive CD8+ T cells from a mixed lymphocyte reaction culture, taken before intestinal transplant. The subset: CFSE-low proliferating T cells sorted from roughly six-day pre-transplant mixed lymphocyte reaction (GvH or HvG direction). The chain uses TRBV5-6 and TRBJ1-1; unclear D gene. The TCR was taken from a human patient who received an intestinal transplant. For the CDR3, the DNA is TGTGCCAGCAGCTTGGGGGCCGGCCCCCCTGAAGCTTTCTTT. Its translation is CASSLGAGPPEAFF.